The following is a T cell receptor (beta chain) sequence with its context. Antigen: not known. These data are taken from a study of identical twins. Study-wide points: Within twin pairs, the out-of-frame alpha sequences they shared showed excess low generation probability.

Germline V CDR1 and CDR2: SQVTM, ANQGSEA. With 0 bases removed from V and 5 bases from J, the gap between germline ends came to 16 bases. The CDR3 consists of 15 residues. In every case, the donor was a healthy Caucasian. cDNA carried unique molecular identifiers, and a universal primer site was added by template switching. TCRdb re-derived calls from the 5' RACE reads in MiXCR, one entry per CDR3 protein. Of some 300,000 distinct CDR3 sequences listed, roughly 12% are singletons. The same data also contributed to another study, on yellow fever vaccine responses in identical twins. According to that study: It has been reported that, in twins, the vaccine T cell response seemed partly convergent and partly personalized.

Sequencing was performed on CD8+ T cells sorted from blood. The V gene is TRBV29-1, the J gene TRBJ1-2; D unclear. This TCR came from a woman aged 18-29 years in good health. The CDR3 DNA is TGCAGCGTTGAAGAGGTCTCAGATATGTGGTATGGCTACACCTTC. It is translated as CSVEEVSDMWYGYTF.